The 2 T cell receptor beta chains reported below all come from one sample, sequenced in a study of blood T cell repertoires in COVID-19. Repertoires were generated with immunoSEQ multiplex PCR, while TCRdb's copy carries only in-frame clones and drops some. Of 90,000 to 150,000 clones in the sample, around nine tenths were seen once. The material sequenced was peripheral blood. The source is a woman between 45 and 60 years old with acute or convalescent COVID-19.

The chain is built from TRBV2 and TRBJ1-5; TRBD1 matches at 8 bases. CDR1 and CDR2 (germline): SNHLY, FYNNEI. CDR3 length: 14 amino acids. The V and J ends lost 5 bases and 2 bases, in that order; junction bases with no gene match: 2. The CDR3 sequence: CASSKGQGNQPQHF. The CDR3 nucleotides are TGTGCCAGCAGTAAGGGACAGGGCAATCAGCCCCAGCATTTT.

This CDR3 reads CASSLWTGKNEQYF. CDR3 DNA: TGTGCCAGCAGTTTGTGGACAGGGAAGAACGAGCAGTACTTC. The chain has TRBV6-6 and TRBJ2-7, with TRBD1 identical over 8 bases. V lost 4 bases to trimming and J lost 5 bases; unmatched junction nucleotides: 7. The CDR3 has 14 amino acids. The V gene's germline CDR1 is MNHNY and CDR2 SVGAGI (reference sequence).